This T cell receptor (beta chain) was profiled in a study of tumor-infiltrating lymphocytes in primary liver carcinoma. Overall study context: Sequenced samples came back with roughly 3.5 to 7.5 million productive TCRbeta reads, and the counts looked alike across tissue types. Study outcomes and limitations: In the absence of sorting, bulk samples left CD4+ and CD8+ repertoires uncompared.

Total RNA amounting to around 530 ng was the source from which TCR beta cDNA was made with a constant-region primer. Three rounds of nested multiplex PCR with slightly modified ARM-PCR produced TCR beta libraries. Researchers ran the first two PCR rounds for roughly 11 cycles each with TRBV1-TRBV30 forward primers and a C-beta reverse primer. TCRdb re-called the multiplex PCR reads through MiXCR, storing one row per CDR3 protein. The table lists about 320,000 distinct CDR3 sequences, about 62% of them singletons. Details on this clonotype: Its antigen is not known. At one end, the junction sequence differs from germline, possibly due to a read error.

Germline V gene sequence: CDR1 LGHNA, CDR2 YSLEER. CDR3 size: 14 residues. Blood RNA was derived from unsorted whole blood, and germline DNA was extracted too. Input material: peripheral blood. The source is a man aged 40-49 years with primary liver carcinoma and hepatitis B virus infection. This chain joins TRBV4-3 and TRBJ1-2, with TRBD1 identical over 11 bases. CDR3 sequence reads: CASCPGQGDDGHTF. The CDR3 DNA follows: TGTGCCAGCTGCCCGGGACAGGGGGATGATGGCCACACCTTC.